This TCR beta chain was identified in a study of T cell repertoires in cytomegalovirus infection (dated 2019 in TCRdb). Regarding the complete study: Peptide stimulations targeted recently identified HLA-C-restricted CMV epitopes, whose presentation resists viral immunomodulation, together with well-studied HLA-B-restricted epitopes. Because public TCR beta signatures pointed to carriage of CMV infection together with the matching HLA type, the HLA type of each donor mattered for the analysis. Here is what the overall study found, with its caveats: In the ex vivo response, HLA-C-restricted CMV-specific TCR beta clonotypes were dominant, and in two of eight donors the single most frequent clonotype came from this HLA-C-restricted group. Cumulative frequency of public TCR beta family members discriminated carriers of CMV infection plus the relevant HLA type in this cohort and an independent roughly 340-donor cohort.

This clonotype turned up a few times. Its antigen is still unknown. One end of the junction varies from germline; a read error may be responsible. The intended sense of this specimen's treatment or condition label: in vitro stimulation with specific CMV peptide epitopes to enrich CMV-specific T cells. Its CDR3 holds 12 amino acids, cysteine through phenylalanine. CDR3 DNA is the only sequence kept; it has 36 bases, read in frame from the first base. The sequencer listed for this sample is Illumina HiSeq 1500. The raw public reads went through TCRdb reprocessing: fastp at Q25, MiXCR clone calling, in-frame beta chains kept. For every CDR3 protein sequence, its rows merge into one entry that carries the most common genes and DNA. A total of some 500,000 distinct CDR3 sequences appear in this sample, 35% to 50% of them only once. The ten most abundant clones make up more than 40% of the sample.

The TCR comes from a human donor in good health (CMV status not recorded). Some clones in this sample may be carry-over from other donors' samples. The material was cultured PBMCs, obtained from culture after CMV antigen stimulation. The chain couples TRBV5-3 to TRBJ1-2; a tentative D call is TRBD1 (5 bases match). TRBV5-3 is known as an ORF, though its function is uncertain. The nucleotide sequence is TGTGCCAGCAGCTTGGCCCAGGGACCCTCAAGCTTC. This encodes CASSLAQGPSSF.